This T cell receptor beta chain was obtained from a study of CD8 T cells in ankylosing spondylitis (dated 2017 in TCRdb). For the study in its entirety: The study profiled T cell receptor beta repertoires in healthy donors and ankylosing spondylitis patients to find disease-linked TCR variants. The full study cohort was made up of about two dozen ankylosing spondylitis patients and some 100 healthy donors. Peripheral blood was sampled, and synovial fluid was also collected from ankylosing spondylitis patients.

Broader findings and caveats from the paper: A CD8+ phenotype was shown by the disease-linked clones, which were found at relatively low frequencies in peripheral blood. Some motif variants were previously reported in synovial fluid and blood of reactive arthritis patients, suggesting common disease-initiation mechanisms. A TCR beta motif made up of about eight highly homologous amino acid variants appeared to be characteristic of blood from ankylosing spondylitis patients. The disease-linked clones were reported as significantly enriched in matched synovial fluid samples from ankylosing spondylitis patients.

TCRdb names Illumina HiSeq 2500 as the instrument used. Quantitative 5'-RACE with molecular barcodes was the method used to prepare the TCR beta libraries. As for the original processing: A new computational method, built on a probabilistic model of VDJ rearrangement, was used to identify disease-linked TCR variants. Starting from the raw public reads, TCRdb applied fastp trimming at Q25, assembled clones with MiXCR and retained in-frame beta chains. Identical CDR3 proteins give one entry, which carries the most common genes and DNA. The V and J calls were determined by TCRdb, not by the authors. The sample records roughly 190,000 distinct CDR3 sequences, roughly 12% of which are singletons. The top ten hold more than 15% of the sample. Comment on this clonotype: Its antigen remains unidentified. Base-call qualities are not available, and no considerably larger clone is one nucleotide away.

Sequencing was performed on blood, either unsorted or a sorted T cell fraction (not recorded which). The sequence derives from a male donor with ankylosing spondylitis or in good health (not recorded which).

CDR3 protein: CASSEVLSMDEKLFF. The bases are TGTGCCAGCAGTGAAGTACTTTCGATGGATGAAAAACTGTTTTTT. The chain couples TRBV2 to TRBJ1-4; confidence is insufficient to name the D gene. The germline V gene specifies SNHLY as CDR1 and FYNNEI as CDR2. Including cysteine and phenylalanine, the CDR3 has 15 amino acids. The only DNA kept is the CDR3, 45 bases in frame from the first base. At the junction V is shortened by 1 base and J by 6 bases, with 12 bases in between.